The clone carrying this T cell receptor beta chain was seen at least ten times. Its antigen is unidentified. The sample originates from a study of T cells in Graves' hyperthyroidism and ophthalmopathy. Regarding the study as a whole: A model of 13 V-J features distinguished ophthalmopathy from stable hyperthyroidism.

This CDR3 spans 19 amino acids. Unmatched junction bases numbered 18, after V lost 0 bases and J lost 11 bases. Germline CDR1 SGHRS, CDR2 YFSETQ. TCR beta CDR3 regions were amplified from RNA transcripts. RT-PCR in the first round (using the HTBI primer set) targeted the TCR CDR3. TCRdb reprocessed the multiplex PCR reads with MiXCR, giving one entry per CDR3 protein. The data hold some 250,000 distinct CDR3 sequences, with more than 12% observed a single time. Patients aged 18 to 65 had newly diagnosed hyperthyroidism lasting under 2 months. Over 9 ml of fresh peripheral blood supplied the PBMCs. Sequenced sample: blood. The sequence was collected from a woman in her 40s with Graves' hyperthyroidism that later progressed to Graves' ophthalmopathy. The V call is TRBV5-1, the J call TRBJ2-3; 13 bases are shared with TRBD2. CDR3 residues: CASSLGLWTSGSWGRWQYF. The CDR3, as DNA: TGCGCCAGCAGCTTGGGGCTATGGACTAGCGGGAGTTGGGGCCGGTGGCAGTATTTT.